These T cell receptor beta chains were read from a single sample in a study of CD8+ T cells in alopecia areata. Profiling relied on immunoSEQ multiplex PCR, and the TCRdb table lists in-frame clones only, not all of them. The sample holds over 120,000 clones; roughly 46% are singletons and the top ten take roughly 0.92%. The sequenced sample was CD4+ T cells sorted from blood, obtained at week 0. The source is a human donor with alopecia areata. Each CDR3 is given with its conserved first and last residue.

CASSPPGTTTYGYTF	TRBJ1-2	TRBV6-5
CASSLIIDRSVEQYF	TRBJ2-7	TRBV27
CASSRNTGELFF	TRBJ2-2	TRBV19
CASGPLATNTGELFF	TRBJ2-2	TRBV9
CASSYLRERGQETQYF	TRBJ2-5	TRBV5-6
CASNDRGEANVLTF	TRBJ2-6	TRBV10-3
CAWSNRVTYNEQFF	TRBJ2-1	TRBV30
CASTLGAGDIGQYF	TRBJ2-7	TRBV5-1
CASSLGTASNQPQHF	TRBJ1-5	TRBV7-9
CASSDSVPNEKLFF	TRBJ1-4	TRBV25-1
CASSLVGTSGNTIYF	TRBJ1-3	TRBV5-1
CSGMDRDNTGELFF	TRBJ2-2	TRBV29-1
CASSLGQTGANVLTF	TRBJ2-6	TRBV11-2